A selection of T cell receptor beta chains follows, all from one sample in a study of naive and memory T cell subsets. TCRdb passed the UMI-ligation and nested PCR reads through MiXCR, listing each CDR3 protein once. The table records some 36,000 distinct CDR3 sequences, 13% of them present only once. Sequencing input: effector memory CD4+ T cells from blood. These receptors originate from a human donor in good health. The CDR3 runs from the conserved cysteine through the conserved F or W. A D gene is named only where the DNA matches it firmly. Only part of the rows carry a size: once, few, many, or a class if the clone is expanded.

>few|TRBJ2-1|16|TRBV4-1|TRBD2
CASSQGLAGGDGEQFF
TGCGCCAGCAGCCAAGGACTAGCGGGAGGAGATGGTGAGCAGTTCTTC
>few|TRBJ2-3|16|TRBV10-3|-
CAISPIGNKVTDTQYF
TGTGCCATCAGCCCGATTGGAAACAAGGTCACAGATACGCAGTATTTT
>many|TRBJ2-1|14|TRBV7-2|-
CASSLTYSDNEQFF
TGTGCCAGCAGCTTAACCTATAGCGACAATGAGCAGTTCTTC
>many|TRBJ1-2|15|TRBV11-2|-
CASSTRGRTVGGYTF
TGTGCCAGCAGCACCCGCGGGCGGACTGTGGGTGGCTACACCTTC
>medium-sized|TRBJ2-7|15|TRBV29-1|TRBD2
CSVDDGLAGTYEQYF
TGCAGCGTTGATGACGGGCTAGCGGGAACGTACGAGCAGTACTTC
>many|TRBJ1-1|13|TRBV30|-
CAWSQRGGTEAFF
TGTGCCTGGAGTCAAAGGGGGGGCACTGAAGCTTTCTTT
>few|TRBJ2-3|15|TRBV11-2|-
CASSLGNLRGDTQYF
TGTGCCAGCAGCTTAGGCAACCTCCGGGGTGATACGCAGTATTTT
>few|TRBJ2-7|16|TRBV5-1|TRBD2
CASSSGGGGLAIEQYF
TGCGCCAGCAGCTCGGGAGGCGGGGGACTAGCGATCGAGCAGTACTTC
>many|TRBJ2-3|15|TRBV29-1|-
CSVEVPQTGTDTQYF
TGCAGCGTTGAAGTCCCTCAGACAGGCACAGATACGCAGTATTTT
>-|TRBJ2-7|13|TRBV5-1|-
CASSLLQAYEQYF
TGCGCCAGCAGCTTGTTGCAGGCCTACGAGCAGTACTTC
>many|TRBJ2-2|18|TRBV7-8|TRBD1
CASSSNPTGDDHPGELFF
TGTGCCAGCAGCTCTAACCCGACAGGGGACGACCACCCCGGGGAGCTGTTTTTT
>few|TRBJ2-5|15|TRBV5-1|-
CASSLGHSWGETQYF
TGCGCCAGCAGCTTGGGACACTCATGGGGAGAGACCCAGTACTTC
>few|TRBJ2-5|17|TRBV6-5|TRBD2
CASSRPTSGRHQETQYF
TGTGCCAGCAGTCGGCCCACTAGCGGAAGACACCAAGAGACCCAGTACTTC